The 18 T cell receptor beta chains below were found in one sample sequenced in a study of cytomegalovirus exposure and HLA in healthy donors. The PCR made use of 60 Vbeta and 13 Jbeta primers. Profiling relied on immunoSEQ multiplex PCR, and the TCRdb table lists in-frame clones only, not all of them. The sample lists fewer than 200,000 clones; around 83% were seen once. Sequencing was done on a sample of PBMCs. All receptors derive from a man aged 50-59 years in good health and CMV-seronegative.

CDR3 sequence (DNA): TGCAGCGCATCAACCGGGTCGATAAATGAAAAACTGTTTTTT. It yields the protein CSASTGSINEKLFF. The V and J genes are TRBV29-1 and TRBJ1-4; D unresolved. Germline V CDR1 and CDR2: SQVTM, ANQGSEA. CDR3 length equals 14 residues. Trimming pared 7 bases from V and 5 bases from J, leaving 17 bases between.

The rearrangement uses TRBV5-5 and TRBJ1-5; 7 nucleotides match TRBD1. The CDR3 contains 14 residues. CDR1 SGHKS and CDR2 YYEKEE come from the germline V gene (reference sequence). Losses at the gene ends were 3 bases for V and 6 bases for J; bases not matched to a gene: 6. The CDR3 coding sequence is TGTGCCAGCAGCTCGACAGGGCAGGGTCAGCCCCAGCATTTT. This encodes CASSSTGQGQPQHF.

The chain joins TRBV9 to TRBJ2-2; 11 positions match TRBD1. There are 17 residues in the CDR3. V dropped 0 bases and J dropped 3; count of bases not matched to a gene: 4. Germline V gives CDR1 SGDLS, CDR2 YYNGEE. CDR3 protein: CASSVEDRGQDTGELFF. The CDR3 nucleotides are TGTGCCAGCAGCGTAGAGGACAGGGGGCAGGACACCGGGGAGCTGTTTTTT.

This clone has a handful of counts. The chain is built from TRBV7-3 and TRBJ1-1; D gene unclear. The CDR3 length is 13 residues. Trimming shortened V by 5 bases and J by 0 bases, and 7 bases separated the two germline ends. CDR1 is SGHTA, CDR2 FQGTGA, per germline. The chain's CDR3 is CASSPQMNTEAFF. In DNA, the CDR3 is TGTGCCAGCAGCCCTCAGATGAACACTGAAGCTTTCTTT.

This clone was counted only a few times. The chain has TRBV7-2 and TRBJ2-3; 10 nucleotides agree with TRBD2. The CDR3 spans 16 residues. With 5 bases clipped from V and 4 bases from J, the junction kept 9 bases outside the gene matches. Germline-derived CDR1 and CDR2 are SGHTA and FQGNSA. CDR3 sequence: CASSPPLAGVADTQYF. In DNA, the CDR3 is TGTGCCAGCAGCCCCCCTCTAGCGGGAGTGGCAGATACGCAGTATTTT. The full variable domain, rest sourced from reference TRBV7-2 and TRBJ2-3, is GAGVSQSPSNKVTEKGKDVELRCDPISGHTALYWYRQSLGQGLEFLIYFQGNSAPDKSGLPSDRFSAERTGGSVSTLTIQRTQQEDSAVYLCASSPPLAGVADTQYFGPGTRLTVL.

As concerns this clone: One end of the junction fails to match germline, which may point to a read error. The gene calls are TRBV7-9 and TRBJ1-3, with no clear D. Germline assignment: CDR1 SEHNR and CDR2 FQNEAQ (reference sequence). CDR3 size: 15 residues. The CDR3, as DNA: TGTTCCAGCAGCTTAGCCGAGAGCTCTGGAAACACCATATATTTT. Translating gives CSSSLAESSGNTIYF.

The chain links TRBV11-1 to TRBJ1-5; 9 nucleotides align to TRBD1. V trimming: 5 bases; J trimming: 0 bases; junction bases outside the gene matches: 8. The CDR3 consists of 17 residues. CDR1 is SGHAT and CDR2 is FQDESV in the germline V gene (reference sequence). CDR3 residues: CASSTRDRDYSNQPQHF. The CDR3 DNA reads TGTGCCAGCAGCACACGGGACAGGGATTATAGCAATCAGCCCCAGCATTTT.

The chain carries TRBV19 and TRBJ1-2; 7 bases align to TRBD1. CDR1 and CDR2 from the germline V gene are LNHDA and SQIVND (reference sequence). The CDR3 has 14 amino acids. Unmatched junction bases numbered 7, after V lost 5 bases and J lost 4 bases. This CDR3 reads CASSEGGAGYGYTF. In DNA, the CDR3 is TGTGCCAGTAGTGAAGGGGGCGCTGGCTATGGCTACACCTTC.

This clone was recorded a few times. This chain uses TRBV5-4 with TRBJ2-1; TRBD2 agrees at 12 bases. Germline CDR1 and CDR2: SGHNT and YYREEE (reference sequence). Trimming took 0 bases from V and 0 from J; bases not matched to a gene: 7. CDR3 size: 19 residues. CDR3 DNA: TGTGCCAGCAGCTTGGCACTGACTAGCGGGGGAATCTCCTACAATGAGCAGTTCTTC. Translation gives CASSLALTSGGISYNEQFF.

The chain combines TRBV19 with TRBJ2-2; 7 bases align to TRBD2. V trimming: 5 bases; J trimming: 5 bases; junction bases outside the gene matches: 11. Per the germline V gene, CDR1 is LNHDA and CDR2 is SQIVND (reference sequence). The CDR3 loop spans 16 amino acids. CDR3 DNA sequence: TGTGCCAGTAGTGTCGGTGGCGGGAGCGTTACCGGGGAGCTGTTTTTT. It is translated as CASSVGGGSVTGELFF.

The CDR3 spells CASSGTEMNTEAFF. CDR3 nucleotides: TGTGCCAGCAGTGGGACAGAAATGAACACTGAAGCTTTCTTT. The chain uses TRBV9 and TRBJ1-1; 7 positions agree with TRBD1. The length of the CDR3 is 14 residues. CDR1 is SGDLS and CDR2 is YYNGEE in the germline V gene. V shed 5 bases, J shed 0 bases, and the junction held 4 bases outside the gene matches.

The chain links TRBV14 to TRBJ2-5; no definite D call. The DNA end favors TRBJ2-7, so the J call may be wrong. Germline assignment: CDR1 SGHDN and CDR2 FVKESK. This CDR3 is built from 11 residues. The CDR3 DNA sequence: TGTGCCAGCAGCCGATCCTACGAGCAGTACTTC. Translated, it gives CASSRSYEQYF.

J is TRBJ2-1 and V is TRBV7-2, with TRBD1 as a possible D gene (6 bases). Germline loops: CDR1 SGHTA, CDR2 FQGNSA. The CDR3 covers 15 residues. Trimming took 5 bases from V and 3 from J, leaving 14 bases between them. DNA of the CDR3: TGTGCCAGCAGCCCCGAAGGGGGTTTCTACAATGAGCAGTTCTTC. Protein: CASSPEGGFYNEQFF.

The genes are TRBV6-4 and TRBJ1-6; TRBD1 agrees at 8 bases. This CDR3 is 13 amino acids long. Germline V gene data show CDR1 as MRHNA and CDR2 as SNTAGT. The trim removed 6 bases at V and 5 bases at J, leaving 0 bases unmatched. The CDR3 region has the DNA TGTGCCAGCAGGGGACAGGATAATTCACCCCTCCACTTT. Amino acids: CASRGQDNSPLHF.

V usage is TRBV28 and J usage is TRBJ1-5; D is possibly TRBD1 (6 bases). Germline CDR1 and CDR2: MDHEN and SYDVKM. This CDR3 has 15 residues. V shed 6 bases and J shed 0 bases, with 12 bases lying between them. CDR3 DNA: TGTGCCAGCAGCACCGGGACACTTAGCAATCAGCCCCAGCATTTT. This sequence encodes CASSTGTLSNQPQHF.

The chain uses TRBV19 and TRBJ2-2, with D tentatively TRBD1 (5 bases). Deletions cut 5 bases from V and 4 bases from J, with 14 bases between. CDR1 LNHDA and CDR2 SQIVND come from the germline V gene (reference sequence). The CDR3 loop spans 15 amino acids. The CDR3 is CASSPTDTPTGELFF. The DNA for the CDR3 is TGTGCCAGTAGTCCGACGGACACTCCCACCGGGGAGCTGTTTTTT.

The chain employs TRBV5-1 and TRBJ1-4; 7 positions agree with TRBD1. Unmatched junction bases numbered 15, after V lost 3 bases and J lost 7 bases. Germline V gives CDR1 SGHRS, CDR2 YFSETQ. The CDR3 loop spans 17 amino acids. CDR3 region: CASSSAGGGGLGEKLFF. CDR3 DNA: TGCGCCAGCAGCTCCGCGGGAGGGGGCGGCTTGGGTGAAAAACTGTTTTTT.

The chain combines TRBV4-3 with TRBJ2-2; perhaps TRBD2 as D (6 bases). Germline V gives CDR1 LGHNA, CDR2 YSLEER. The V and J ends lost 4 bases and 6 bases respectively, with 24 bases between them. This CDR3 has 18 residues. The CDR3 DNA follows: TGCGCCAGCAGCCCCCGCACCCCCCTAGCGTTTCAACCCGGGGAGCTGTTTTTT. Amino acid sequence: CASSPRTPLAFQPGELFF.